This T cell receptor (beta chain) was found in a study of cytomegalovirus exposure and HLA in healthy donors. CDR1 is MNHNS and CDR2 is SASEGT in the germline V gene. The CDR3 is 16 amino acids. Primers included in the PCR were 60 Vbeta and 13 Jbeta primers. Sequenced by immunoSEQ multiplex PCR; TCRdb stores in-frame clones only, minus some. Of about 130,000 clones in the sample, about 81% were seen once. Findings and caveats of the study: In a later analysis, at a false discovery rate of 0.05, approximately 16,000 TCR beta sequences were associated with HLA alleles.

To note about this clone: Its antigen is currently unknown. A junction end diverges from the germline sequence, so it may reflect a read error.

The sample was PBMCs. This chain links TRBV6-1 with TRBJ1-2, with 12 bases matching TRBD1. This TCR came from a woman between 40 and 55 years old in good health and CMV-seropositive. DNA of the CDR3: TGTGCCAGCAGCGAAGCTTGGGACAGGGGGCACGGTGGCTACACCTTC. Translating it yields CASSEAWDRGHGGYTF.